The clone carrying this T cell receptor (beta chain) has more than one count but fewer than ten. Its antigen is unidentified. This record comes from a study of T cells in Graves' hyperthyroidism and ophthalmopathy. The study, taken as a whole, reports: Stable hyperthyroidism was told apart from ophthalmopathy by a model built on 13 V-J features. Appearing also in blood were most of the thyroid clonotypes expanded above 0.001. The model anticipated ophthalmopathy a median about 6.5 months pre-onset.

The study left out patients who had uncontrolled infection, other autoimmune disease, pregnancy or lactation. CDR1 is SQVTM and CDR2 is ANQGSEA in the germline V gene. Deletions cut 3 bases from V and 0 bases from J, with 15 bases between. The CDR3 is 16 amino acids. The CDR3 regions of TCR beta were amplified from RNA transcripts. The study used the HTBI primer set for a first-round RT-PCR of the TCR CDR3. TCRdb reprocessed the multiplex PCR reads with MiXCR, giving one entry per CDR3 protein. The sample contains about 290,000 distinct CDR3 sequences, roughly 19% of which appear only once. The chain employs TRBV29-1 and TRBJ2-1; D is possibly TRBD2 (6 bases). Material: blood. This TCR derives from a man in his fifties or sixties with Graves' ophthalmopathy. This CDR3 reads CSVEFRGRPSYNEQFF. In DNA, the CDR3 is TGCAGCGTTGAGTTTCGTGGGAGGCCCTCCTACAATGAGCAGTTCTTC.